This T cell receptor (beta chain) was identified in a study of shared clonotypes between healthy human individuals. Every subset's genomic DNA went evenly onto several immunoSEQ plates. Sorted-subset replicate PCRs used 200 ng of genomic DNA. This amount corresponded to about 30,000 T cell genomes. The assay was immunoSEQ multiplex PCR, and TCRdb's table has in-frame clones only and misses some. The sample has 2 million to 2.5 million clones, around 95% seen once. Comments on this clone: The antigen is unknown.

Trimming shortened V by 1 base and J by 0 bases, and 7 bases separated the two germline ends. The CDR3 length is 15 residues. CDR1 MNHNS and CDR2 SASEGT come from the germline V gene. Notes on the study in general: Sharing across four donors was highest in naive CD4 (approximately 5%) and lowest in memory CD8 (0.4%). Depth of sequencing was expected to influence donor clonotype sharing.

The sequencing sample was made of naive CD4+ T cells sorted from blood. Subset given: CD45RA+ positively selected. The rearrangement links TRBV6-1 to TRBJ2-4; no clear D. The source of this sequence is a man aged 18 to 30 in good health. This CDR3 reads CASSEGVIAKNIQYF. The CDR3 DNA reads as TGTGCCAGCAGTGAAGGGGTGATAGCCAAAAACATTCAGTACTTC.